Reported below is one TCR beta chain. The protocol was immunoSEQ multiplex PCR, while the TCRdb copy is restricted to in-frame clones and leaves out a portion. The sample gives around 20,000 clones, 86% of which show up once; 20% to 25% is in the top ten. The sample comes from a study of OX40 agonist ivuxolimab in advanced cancers. Germline CDR1 reads MNHEY; CDR2 reads SVGAGI. The germline V and J ends were trimmed by 2 bases and 6 bases, with 13 bases remaining between them. The CDR3 is 14 amino acids. The V call is TRBV6-5, the J call TRBJ1-2, with D maybe TRBD1 (6 bases). Sequencing used CD4+ or CD8+ T cells sorted from blood, obtained in a trial of the OX40 agonist ivuxolimab. The clonotype originates from an adult with an advanced solid tumor such as melanoma, head and neck, liver or kidney cancer. The CDR3 bases are TGTGCCAGCAGTTACGGAGGGAAGGGGGATGGCTACACCTTC. Amino acids: CASSYGGKGDGYTF.